What follows are 29 T cell receptor beta chains derived from one specimen sequenced in a study of T cell repertoires in cytomegalovirus infection. TCRdb recomputed calls from the reads with MiXCR, one row per CDR3 protein. The sample yields approximately 470,000 distinct CDR3 sequences, about two fifths seen once. Their antigens remain unidentified. This specimen consisted of cultured PBMCs, obtained from culture after CMV antigen stimulation. These receptors were obtained from a human donor in good health (CMV status not recorded). Some clones in this sample may be carry-over from other donors' samples.

This clonotype appeared once. This chain joins TRBV5-1 and TRBJ1-1; D unclear. Per germline, CDR1 SGHRS and CDR2 YFSETQ. The CDR3 is made up of 15 amino acids. The germline V and J ends were trimmed by 0 bases and 0 bases, with 9 bases remaining between them. The DNA for the CDR3 is TGCGCCAGCAGCTTGGAACCAGTCATGAACACTGAAGCTTTCTTT. Its protein is CASSLEPVMNTEAFF.

This clonotype was counted at least ten times. The chain is built from TRBV7-2 and TRBJ2-3; either TRBD1 or TRBD2 may fit D (5 bases each). V was pared by 0 bases and J by 2 bases, with 21 bases between. CDR1 is SGHTA and CDR2 is FQGNSA in the germline V gene. The CDR3 totals 19 residues. CDR3 sequence (DNA): TGTGCCAGCAGCTTAGCGGGGGTGTTCGGGGCGCCCCCCACAGATACGCAGTATTTT. Translated, it gives CASSLAGVFGAPPTDTQYF.

This clonotype turned up a few times. This rearrangement joins TRBV7-8 to TRBJ2-2; D is unclear. V was cut by 5 bases and J by 1 base, with 11 bases left in between. The CDR3 contains 15 residues. Germline V gene data show CDR1 as SGHVS and CDR2 as FQNEAQ. The CDR3 is CASSLGWGNTGELFF. DNA of the CDR3: TGTGCCAGCAGCCTCGGTTGGGGGAACACCGGGGAGCTGTTTTTT.

This clonotype was seen only a few times. The V gene is TRBV15, the J gene TRBJ2-5; 11 positions match TRBD2. There are 16 residues in the CDR3. J was trimmed by 4 bases and V by 0 bases; bases with no gene match: 4. CDR1 and CDR2 from the germline V gene are LNHNV and YYDKDF (reference sequence). The CDR3 sequence is CATSRDLAGGPETQYF. The CDR3 DNA sequence: TGTGCCACCAGCAGAGATTTAGCGGGAGGGCCAGAGACCCAGTACTTC.

The chain joins TRBV2 to TRBJ2-3; 7 bases agree with TRBD1. The germline CDR1 and CDR2 sequences are SNHLY and FYNNEI. The CDR3 sequence is 15 residues long. The V and J ends lost 4 bases and 4 bases, in that order; junction bases with no gene match: 8. The CDR3 DNA reads TGTGCCAGCAGTGTCCAGGGGGTCTTAGCAGATACGCAGTATTTT. Protein product: CASSVQGVLADTQYF.

In DNA, the CDR3 is TGTGCCAGCAGCCTAGGACGGCGAAGCTCCTACAATGAGCAGTTCTTC. This translates into CASSLGRRSSYNEQFF. V and J are TRBV6-1 and TRBJ2-1; D is unresolved. Germline CDR1 reads MNHNS; CDR2 reads SASEGT. With 6 bases removed from V and 0 bases from J, the gap between germline ends came to 15 bases. CDR3 length: 16 residues.

The chain uses TRBV12-3 or TRBV12-4 and TRBJ1-1; D gene uncertain. V was clipped by 3 bases and J by 4 bases, with 15 bases between them. The CDR3 totals 15 residues. The CDR3 region is CASSLSWIGVTEAFF. The CDR3 coding sequence is TGTGCCAGCAGTTTGAGCTGGATCGGAGTCACTGAAGCTTTCTTT.

The chain is built from TRBV12-3 or TRBV12-4 and TRBJ1-2; D may be TRBD1 (5 bases). This CDR3 is built from 12 residues. The germline V and J ends were trimmed by 5 bases and 5 bases, with 9 bases remaining between them. CDR3 amino acids: CASSQTVYGYTF. CDR3 in DNA: TGTGCCAGCAGTCAGACAGTATATGGCTACACCTTC.

The gene calls are TRBV18 and TRBJ1-5; 7 nucleotides match TRBD1. The junction had 2 bases not matched to a gene; V was cut back by 3 bases and J by 3 bases. CDR1 KGHSH and CDR2 LQKENI come from the germline V gene. This CDR3 has 14 amino acids. In DNA, the CDR3 is TGTGCCAGCTCACCGGACAGGAACAATCAGCCCCAGCATTTT. Residues: CASSPDRNNQPQHF.

The J gene is TRBJ2-5, the V gene TRBV7-2; 9 bases line up with TRBD2. V was clipped by 5 bases and J by 1 base; unmatched bases: 2. Germline-derived CDR1 and CDR2 are SGHTA and FQGNSA. The CDR3 spans 14 residues. CDR3: CASSRTSAQETQYF. DNA for the CDR3: TGTGCCAGCAGCCGGACTAGCGCCCAAGAGACCCAGTACTTC.

The chain employs TRBV7-9 and TRBJ1-3; D is perhaps TRBD1 (6 bases). CDR3 length: 17 residues. Trimming left V 4 bases short and J 0 bases short, with 16 bases between. The germline V gene has CDR1 SEHNR and CDR2 FQNEAQ (reference sequence). The CDR3 nucleotides read TGTGCCAGCAGCTCTTCCGGGGGCGCGAACTCTGGAAACACCATATATTTT. This gives the protein CASSSSGGANSGNTIYF.

This clonotype was recorded once. This chain joins TRBV10-2 and TRBJ2-1; the match to TRBD2 covers 9 bases. V was clipped by 11 bases and J by 8 bases; unmatched bases: 13. The CDR3 runs to 14 residues. Germline V gene sequence: CDR1 WSHSY, CDR2 SAAADI. CDR3 DNA sequence: TGCGCCTCCTCGACTAGCGGAGTCAGAGATGAGCAGTTCTTC. Translation gives CASSTSGVRDEQFF.

This chain joins TRBV6-6 and TRBJ2-7; no definite D call. The germline V and J ends were trimmed by 10 bases and 3 bases, with 16 bases remaining between them. The CDR3 length is 13 residues. Per germline, CDR1 MNHNY and CDR2 SVGAGI (reference sequence). This chain's CDR3 is CATSELRGYEQYF. The CDR3 DNA reads as TGTGCCACCTCAGAGTTGCGTGGCTACGAGCAGTACTTC.

A single count supports this clonotype. The J gene is TRBJ1-4, the V gene TRBV28; D gene uncertain. The V end was cut by 2 bases, the J end by 3 bases, with 13 bases between. The CDR3 has 16 residues. CDR1 is MDHEN and CDR2 is SYDVKM in the germline V gene. The chain's CDR3 is CASSLQVWRPNEKLFF. The CDR3 nucleotides are TGTGCCAGCAGTTTACAAGTTTGGAGACCTAATGAAAAACTGTTTTTT. The entire variable domain, with the rest obtained from reference TRBV28 and TRBJ1-4, is as follows: DVKVTQSSRYLVKRTGEKVFLECVQDMDHENMFWYRQDPGLGLRLIYFSYDVKMKEKGDIPEGYSVSREKKERFSLILESASTNQTSMYLCASSLQVWRPNEKLFFGSGTQLSVL.

This clonotype came up once. The chain has TRBV12-3 or TRBV12-4 and TRBJ1-3; tentatively, D is TRBD1 (5 bases). The CDR3 is 15 amino acids. The V and J ends lost 3 bases and 15 bases respectively, with 24 bases between them. The CDR3 bases are TGTGCCAGCAGTTTCAGGGAACCGGGTCGGTCTGGCTCATATTTT. This gives the protein CASSFREPGRSGSYF.

J is TRBJ1-1 and V is TRBV7-2; D is unresolved. The CDR3 sequence is 14 residues long. V was shortened by 5 bases and J by 2 bases, with 12 bases between the two germline ends. Germline V gene lookup returns CDR1 SGHTA and CDR2 FQGNSA. The CDR3 nucleotides read TGTGCCAGCAGCCGAGGCGGGGATAACACTGAAGCTTTCTTT. Translating it yields CASSRGGDNTEAFF.

To note about this clonotype: At one end the junction does not follow the germline gene, possibly because of a read error. The chain links TRBV5-3 to TRBJ1-6, with D perhaps TRBD1 (6 bases). TRBV5-3 is reported as an ORF; its role is uncertain. The CDR3 is 15 amino acids. The CDR3, as DNA: TGTGCCAGCAGCTTCGATTCGGACAGTGGTTCACCCCTCCACTTT. It is translated as CASSFDSDSGSPLHF.

The chain links TRBV6-1 to TRBJ1-6; 7 bases are shared with TRBD1. The length of the CDR3 is 15 residues. Germline loops: CDR1 MNHNS, CDR2 SASEGT. Trimming at V came to 4 bases and at J to 5 bases, leaving 5 bases not matched to a gene. CDR3 protein: CASSGTTGNNSPLHF. CDR3 DNA: TGTGCCAGCAGTGGTACGACAGGGAATAATTCACCCCTCCACTTT.

Only one count was recorded for this clonotype. This sequence joins TRBV10-2 and TRBJ2-3, with D possibly being TRBD2 (6 bases). Germline loops: CDR1 WSHSY, CDR2 SAAADI. Trimming cost V 4 bases and J 7 bases, with 15 bases left between them. CDR3 length equals 14 residues. For the CDR3, the DNA is TGCGCCAGCAGTGCGGGGGAGGCCCCGAATACGCAGTATTTT. This codes for CASSAGEAPNTQYF.

The rearrangement joins TRBV27 to TRBJ2-7, with 9 bases lining up with TRBD1. Trimming at V came to 8 bases and at J to 6 bases, leaving 8 bases not matched to a gene. The CDR3 is made up of 13 amino acids. CDR1 and CDR2 from the germline V gene are MNHEY and SMNVEV (reference sequence). The CDR3 sequence is CASARDRVSEQYF. In DNA form, the CDR3 reads TGTGCCAGCGCCCGGGACAGGGTCTCCGAGCAGTACTTC.

This chain connects TRBV18 to TRBJ2-2, with 8 bases lining up with TRBD1. Trimming removed 3 bases from V and 1 base from J; junction bases left unmatched: 16. The CDR3 extends over 20 amino acids. CDR1 is KGHSH, CDR2 LQKENI, per germline. CDR3 in amino acids: CASSPWSGGTGLLNTGELFF. Here the CDR3 DNA reads TGTGCCAGCTCACCCTGGAGTGGCGGGACAGGCTTATTGAACACCGGGGAGCTGTTTTTT.

This chain links TRBV7-6 with TRBJ2-1; D is undetermined. Trimming pared 4 bases from V and 2 bases from J, leaving 12 bases between. CDR1 is SGHVS and CDR2 is FNYEAQ in the germline V gene. The CDR3 is 15 residues long. The CDR3 DNA follows: TGTGCCAGCAGCTCAGCGCCAAGCGCCTACAATGAGCAGTTCTTC. It encodes CASSSAPSAYNEQFF.

The rearrangement links TRBV5-1 to TRBJ2-1, with 7 bases fitting TRBD2. The CDR3 extends over 16 amino acids. Germline V CDR1 and CDR2: SGHRS, YFSETQ. The junction had 7 bases not matched to a gene; V was cut back by 4 bases and J by 0 bases. CDR3 sequence: CASSAAGGGSYNEQFF. DNA of the CDR3: TGCGCCAGCAGCGCCGCCGGCGGGGGCTCCTACAATGAGCAGTTCTTC.

The chain employs TRBV2 and TRBJ2-3; D may be TRBD2 (5 bases). CDR1 SNHLY and CDR2 FYNNEI come from the germline V gene. V was pared by 8 bases and J by 9 bases, with 15 bases between. CDR3 length equals 12 residues. As DNA, the CDR3 is TGTGCCAGCCCCGTGGGTAGAGGGACGCAGTATTTT. Translated, it gives CASPVGRGTQYF.

The CDR3 reads CASSLGPSGTSTDTQYF. DNA for the CDR3: TGTGCCAGCAGTTTAGGCCCTAGCGGGACCTCCACAGATACGCAGTATTTT. The V and J genes are TRBV12-3 or TRBV12-4 and TRBJ2-3; 9 positions match TRBD2. The V gene end was trimmed by 1 base and the J gene end by 2 bases; junction bases not matched to a gene: 7. The CDR3 has 17 amino acids.

The CDR3 DNA follows: TGTGCCAGCAGTGGGGACAGGCACGCGAACACCGGGGAGCTGTTTTTT. Its translation: CASSGDRHANTGELFF. This chain uses TRBV12-3 or TRBV12-4 with TRBJ2-2; TRBD1 aligns across 8 bases. V dropped 5 bases and J dropped 0; count of bases not matched to a gene: 5. The CDR3 length is 16 residues.

The chain uses TRBV5-4 and TRBJ2-4; a possible D gene is TRBD1 (6 bases). Per germline, CDR1 SGHNT and CDR2 YYREEE (reference sequence). The CDR3 has 14 amino acids. Trimming stripped 1 base from V and 4 bases from J, with 9 bases between. CDR3 in DNA: TGTGCCAGCAGCTTGTTTACAGGGAAAAACATTCAGTACTTC. Translation: CASSLFTGKNIQYF.

This clonotype has at least ten counts. V is TRBV6-2 or TRBV6-3 and J is TRBJ1-1; D may be TRBD1 (5 bases). Between the trimmed V and J ends, which lost 6 bases and 8 bases, there was a span of 10 bases. Germline CDR1 is MNHEY and CDR2 is SVGEGT. This CDR3 is built from 11 residues. The CDR3 DNA reads as TGTGCCAGCAGCCGTGACAGAGAAGCTTTCTTT. Its protein is CASSRDREAFF.

In nucleotides, the CDR3 is TGTGCCAGCAGCTTAGCGTTAGGGGGCGCCTATGGCTACACCTTC. Protein sequence: CASSLALGGAYGYTF. The chain recombines TRBV7-2 with TRBJ1-2, with 7 nucleotides matching TRBD1. This CDR3 contains 15 residues. Germline assignment: CDR1 SGHTA and CDR2 FQGNSA. The trim removed 0 bases at V and 4 bases at J, leaving 5 bases unmatched.